This TCR beta chain was recorded in a study of T cells in Graves' hyperthyroidism and ophthalmopathy. Overall study results and limits: Most thyroid clonotypes expanded above 0.001 appeared in blood too.

The V gene lost 3 bases and the J gene lost 2 bases, with 11 bases spanning the gap. The germline CDR1 and CDR2 sequences are KGHSH and LQKENI. The CDR3 consists of 14 residues. The table lists this clonotype with many counts. Its antigen remains unidentified. The TCR beta CDR3 regions underwent amplification using RNA transcripts as the source. HTBI primers drove first-round RT-PCR of the TCR CDR3. TCRdb re-called the multiplex PCR reads through MiXCR, storing one row per CDR3 protein. The table includes some 650,000 distinct CDR3 sequences, 15% to 20% detected once. Each 10 ml fresh peripheral blood draw supplied the PBMCs.

Sequenced: blood. The clonotype comes from a woman aged 40 to 50 with Graves' ophthalmopathy. V gene TRBV18 combines with J gene TRBJ2-7; D is undetermined. The DNA for the CDR3 is TGTGCCAGCTCACCTTCGGACGAAACCTACGAGCAGTACTTC. Encoded protein: CASSPSDETYEQYF.